The TCR beta chain under discussion was sequenced for a study of OX40 agonist ivuxolimab in advanced cancers. At the level of the study: At doses from 0.01 to 10 mg/kg, patients were given intravenous ivuxolimab every 2 weeks. Dose-escalation patients were diagnosed with hepatocellular carcinoma, melanoma, renal cell cancer or head and neck cancer.

TCRdb keeps only in-frame clones here, not all; method: immunoSEQ multiplex PCR. The table shows roughly 50,000 clones, with approximately 80% occurring only once. Details on this clone: Antigen: not known.

Study results and limitations: Specificity for antigen went undetermined in the expanded peripheral T cells. Within 6 weeks, CD4+ and CD8+ blood T cells expanded clonally at 0.1 to 3.0 mg/kg.

This CDR3 comprises 13 residues. Trimming removed 3 bases at V and 6 bases at J, with 11 bases between. CDR1 is MNHNS and CDR2 is SASEGT in the germline V gene. The sequenced sample was CD4+ or CD8+ T cells sorted from blood, obtained in a trial of the OX40 agonist ivuxolimab. The sequence was obtained from an adult with an advanced solid tumor such as melanoma, head and neck, liver or kidney cancer. The chain links TRBV6-1 to TRBJ1-2; D gene unclear. The CDR3 spells CASSDGGGHGYTF. The CDR3 nucleotides are TGTGCCAGCAGTGATGGAGGAGGGCATGGCTACACCTTC.